This is a list of T cell receptor beta chains from one sample in a study of T cells after yellow fever vaccination. TCRdb processed the 5' RACE reads anew with MiXCR; each CDR3 protein has one entry. The top ten hold around 22% of the sample, which has 310,000 or so distinct CDR3 sequences, around 3.9% seen once. Specimen: PBMCs, collected on the day of the yellow fever booster vaccination. The source of these receptors is a man younger than 35 who received the YFV17D yellow fever vaccine. Both conserved end residues are part of each CDR3. Each record gives: J gene, V gene, clone size, D gene, CDR3 protein, CDR3 DNA. The D gene is left open where the match is weak. Size values are once, few and many counts, or a class for expanded clones, and some rows have none.

TRBJ1-5,TRBV18,many,TRBD1,CASSDRTGPVGPQHF,TGTGCCAGCTCAGACCGGACAGGGCCCGTTGGTCCCCAGCATTTT
TRBJ2-3,TRBV5-1,many,TRBD2,CASSHSGGATDTQYF,TGCGCCAGCAGCCATAGCGGGGGGGCCACAGATACGCAGTATTTT
TRBJ2-3,TRBV12-3/TRBV12-4,NA,NA,CASSLRRGRLGDTQYF,TGTGCCAGCAGTTTAAGGCGGGGTCGATTAGGGGATACGCAGTATTTT
TRBJ2-5,TRBV4-2,many,TRBD2,CASSLLTSGYQETQYF,TGTGCCAGCAGCCTCCTGACTAGCGGGTACCAAGAGACCCAGTACTTC
TRBJ2-7,TRBV7-2,many,TRBD2,CASSLGVGGAYEQYF,TGTGCCAGCAGCTTAGGAGTCGGGGGGGCCTACGAGCAGTACTTC
TRBJ2-3,TRBV24-1,many,TRBD1,CATSSRGPDTQYF,TGTGCCACCAGCAGCAGGGGGCCAGATACGCAGTATTTT
TRBJ2-5,TRBV5-1,few,NA,CASSPQIQETQYF,TGCGCCAGCAGCCCCCAGATCCAAGAGACCCAGTACTTC
TRBJ2-5,TRBV12-3/TRBV12-4,few,TRBD2,CASRRSGLTETQYF,TGTGCCAGCCGAAGATCGGGACTAACGGAGACCCAGTACTTC
TRBJ2-7,TRBV5-1,few,NA,CASSLYSAYEQYF,TGCGCCAGCAGCTTATACAGTGCCTACGAGCAGTACTTC
TRBJ1-4,TRBV7-8,many,NA,CASRLREHEKLFF,TGTGCCAGCAGGCTCCGGGAGCATGAAAAACTGTTTTTT